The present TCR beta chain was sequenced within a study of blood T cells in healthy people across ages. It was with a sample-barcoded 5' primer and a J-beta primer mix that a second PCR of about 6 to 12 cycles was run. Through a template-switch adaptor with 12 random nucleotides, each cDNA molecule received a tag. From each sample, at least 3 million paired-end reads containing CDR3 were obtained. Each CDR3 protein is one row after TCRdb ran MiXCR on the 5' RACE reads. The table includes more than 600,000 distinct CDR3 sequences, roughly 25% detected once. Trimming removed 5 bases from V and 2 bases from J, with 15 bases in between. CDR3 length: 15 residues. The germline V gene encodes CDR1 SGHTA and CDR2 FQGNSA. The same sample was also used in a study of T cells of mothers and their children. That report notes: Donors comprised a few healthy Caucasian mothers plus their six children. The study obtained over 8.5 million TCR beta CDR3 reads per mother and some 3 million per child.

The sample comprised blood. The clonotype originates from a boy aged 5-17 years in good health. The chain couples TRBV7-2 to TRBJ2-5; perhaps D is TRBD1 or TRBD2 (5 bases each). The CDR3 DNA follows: TGTGCCAGCAGCCCTCGGGACGCTGAACAAGAGACCCAGTACTTC. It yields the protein CASSPRDAEQETQYF. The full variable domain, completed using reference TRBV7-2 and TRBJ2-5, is GAGVSQSPSNKVTEKGKDVELRCDPISGHTALYWYRQSLGQGLEFLIYFQGNSAPDKSGLPSDRFSAERTGGSVSTLTIQRTQQEDSAVYLCASSPRDAEQETQYFGPGTRLLVL.